The clone carrying this T cell receptor (beta chain) was seen ten or more times. Its target is not known. As for time point: longitudinal time-point 1 (baseline). This sample is part of a study of neurological immune-mediated disorders. The CDR3 is made up of 17 amino acids. Germline CDR1 MNHEY, CDR2 SVGEGT. Deletions cut 2 bases from V and 3 bases from J, with 19 bases between. With 10-nucleotide random UMIs included, cDNA was synthesized by 5'RACE. The authors obtained over 180 million TCR-beta sequences from 15-18 subjects per sequencing run. TCRdb reprocessed the 5' RACE reads with MiXCR, giving one entry per CDR3 protein. The sample has approximately 49,000 distinct CDR3 sequences, less than 12% seen once; the top ten hold 1.6%. Whole-study results and caveats: Expanded clones shared no identical CDR3 amino acid sequences across subjects, which suggested private TCR-beta repertoires in all groups. In HTLV-1-associated myelopathy, TCR clonal expansion was greatest, whereas multiple sclerosis had the least, falling below healthy controls.

This TCR derives from a woman between 40 and 55 years old in good health. The J gene is TRBJ2-5, the V gene TRBV6-2 or TRBV6-3, with D perhaps matching TRBD1 (6 bases). Sequenced input: PBMCs. CDR3 sequence: CASSYRLGQPGEETQYF. CDR3 in DNA: TGTGCCAGCAGTTACCGTCTGGGACAACCTGGTGAAGAGACCCAGTACTTC.